This is a list of T cell receptor beta chains from one sample in a study of T cell responses to AZD1222 COVID-19 vaccine. Data came from immunoSEQ multiplex PCR; TCRdb stores just in-frame clones and leaves some out. Of 110,000 to 150,000 clones in the sample, roughly 93% are singletons; the top ten hold around 1.8%. The input for sequencing was peripheral blood, taken 28 days after the second AZD1222 dose. Receptors originate from an adult who received the AZD1222 COVID-19 vaccine. Both conserved end residues are part of each CDR3. The D gene is left open where the match is weak. The size entry is marked missing in some rows and otherwise reads once, few, many or a size class.

D: .
V: TRBV6-6
size: .
J: TRBJ1-5
DNA: TGTGCCAGCAGTGCCTTCCGGGACCCCCCTCAGCCCCAGCATTTT
CDR3: CASSAFRDPPQPQHF

D: .
V: TRBV5-4
size: .
J: TRBJ1-2
DNA: TGTGCCAGCACCTTACCCGACAGCGGCTACACCTTC
CDR3: CASTLPDSGYTF

D: .
V: TRBV10-3
size: .
J: TRBJ2-7
DNA: TGTGCCATCAGTGAGTCGAAGAGCGGCTACGAGCAGTACTTC
CDR3: CAISESKSGYEQYF

D: .
V: TRBV3-1/TRBV3-2
size: .
J: TRBJ1-1
DNA: TGTGCCAGCAGCCAAGCTTGGAGGTTAAACACTGAAGCTTTCTTT
CDR3: CASSQAWRLNTEAFF

D: .
V: TRBV9
size: .
J: TRBJ2-5
DNA: TGTGCCAGCAGCGTAGCCGCTGGAGAAGGCGAGACCCAGTACTTC
CDR3: CASSVAAGEGETQYF

D: .
V: TRBV19
size: .
J: TRBJ1-5
DNA: TGTGCCAGTAGAGAGAGGGCCGGTCAGCCCCAGCATTTT
CDR3: CASRERAGQPQHF

D: TRBD2
V: TRBV7-8
size: .
J: TRBJ2-5
DNA: TGTGCCAGCAGCTATACCAGCGGGGGCCAAGAGACCCAGTACTTC
CDR3: CASSYTSGGQETQYF

D: .
V: TRBV27
size: .
J: TRBJ2-5
DNA: TGTGCCAGCAGTTCTATCGCCGGAAGGAGCCCCTCGGAGACCCAGTACTTC
CDR3: CASSSIAGRSPSETQYF

D: .
V: TRBV5-1
size: .
J: TRBJ2-6
DNA: TGCGCCAGCAGCCTCGACCCCTACTCTGGGGCCAACGTCCTGACTTTC
CDR3: CASSLDPYSGANVLTF

D: TRBD1
V: TRBV2
size: .
J: TRBJ1-2
DNA: TGTGCCAGCAGGCCGGGGACAGGGCCTTATGGCTACACCTTC
CDR3: CASRPGTGPYGYTF

D: .
V: TRBV10-2
size: once
J: TRBJ1-6
DNA: TGCGCCAGCAGTTCAACCTCCTATAATTCACCCCTCCACTTT
CDR3: CASSSTSYNSPLHF

D: TRBD2
V: TRBV5-4
size: .
J: TRBJ2-7
DNA: TGTGCCAGCAGCTCACTAGCGGGAGCAGGCGAGCAGTACTTC
CDR3: CASSSLAGAGEQYF

D: TRBD1
V: TRBV27
size: .
J: TRBJ1-5
DNA: TGTGCCAGCAGTTTAGGGGACAGGGCCGTTCATAGCAATCAGCCCCAGCATTTT
CDR3: CASSLGDRAVHSNQPQHF

D: TRBD1
V: TRBV12-5
size: .
J: TRBJ1-3
DNA: TGTGCTAGTGGTCTAATACAGGGGGCGGGTGGAAACACCATATATTTT
CDR3: CASGLIQGAGGNTIYF

D: .
V: TRBV3-1/TRBV3-2
size: .
J: TRBJ1-4
DNA: TGTGCCAGCAGCCTGAGGGAAAAACTGTTTTTT
CDR3: CASSLREKLFF

D: .
V: TRBV5-1
size: .
J: TRBJ1-1
DNA: TGCGCCAGCAACCCGGACGGGAACCGGAACACTGAAGCTTTCTTT
CDR3: CASNPDGNRNTEAFF

D: .
V: TRBV19
size: once
J: TRBJ1-6
DNA: TGTGCCAGTAGTGTGTGGCTTCTGGAGAATTCACCCCTCCACTTT
CDR3: CASSVWLLENSPLHF